Listed here are 27 T cell receptor beta chains from one sample, sequenced in a study of T cell repertoires in cytomegalovirus infection (dated by TCRdb to between 2017 and 2020). This sample was sequenced with an Illumina HiSeq 1500. Starting from the raw public reads, TCRdb applied fastp trimming at Q25, assembled clones with MiXCR and retained in-frame beta chains. Rows with a matching CDR3 protein are joined into one entry that keeps the most common DNA and genes. Across this sample there are fewer than 300,000 distinct CDR3 sequences, with roughly 24% seen only once. The ten largest clones take up more than 11% of the sample. Sequences were obtained from PBMCs. These receptors were taken from a human donor in good health (CMV status not recorded). Some clones in this sample may be carry-over from other donors' samples.

In its sample, this clonotype was seen many times. CDR3 protein: CASSQHDSQGAGSPLHF. DNA for the CDR3: TGTGCCAGCAGCCAACATGATTCACAGGGGGCAGGTTCACCCCTCCACTTT. This chain connects TRBV7-9 to TRBJ1-6, with 9 bases fitting TRBD1. The J segment lost 9 bases and the V segment lost 5 bases, leaving 14 bases of the junction unmatched. The CDR3 extends over 17 amino acids. Germline values: CDR1 SEHNR, CDR2 FQNEAQ (reference sequence).

The V gene is TRBV18, the J gene TRBJ1-5; tentatively, D is TRBD1 (5 bases). Deletions cut 3 bases from V and 6 bases from J, with 9 bases between. Germline V gives CDR1 KGHSH, CDR2 LQKENI. The CDR3 is made up of 13 amino acids. CDR3 sequence (DNA): TGTGCCAGCTCACCTATCGGGGCTCAGCCCCAGCATTTT. This codes for CASSPIGAQPQHF.

This clonotype was seen once. V usage is TRBV24-1 and J usage is TRBJ2-1, with 10 bases identical to TRBD2. This CDR3 has 15 amino acids. CDR1 is KGHDR and CDR2 is SFDVKD in the germline V gene. V was pared by 6 bases and J by 5 bases, with 6 bases of the junction left unmatched. CDR3 protein: CATSSSSGGNNEQFF. Here the CDR3 DNA reads TGTGCCACCAGTTCGTCTAGCGGGGGAAACAATGAGCAGTTCTTC.

V usage is TRBV7-9 and J usage is TRBJ1-5; TRBD1 might be the D (5 bases). Looked up from germline, CDR1 is SEHNR and CDR2 is FQNEAQ (reference sequence). The germline V and J ends were trimmed by 2 bases and 3 bases, with 8 bases remaining between them. This CDR3 spans 14 amino acids. In DNA, the CDR3 is TGTGCCAGCAGCTTATCGGGACCCAATCAGCCCCAGCATTTT. This encodes CASSLSGPNQPQHF.

The V call is TRBV20-1, the J call TRBJ2-1, with 8 bases aligning to TRBD2. V was pared by 6 bases and J by 7 bases, with 11 bases of the junction left unmatched. The CDR3 sequence is 14 residues long. The germline gives CDR1 DFQATT, CDR2 SNEGSKA (reference sequence). In DNA form, the CDR3 reads TGCAGTGCGCCTTTAGCGGGGCCGTGGAATGAGCAGTTCTTC. Translated, it gives CSAPLAGPWNEQFF.

There are many counts of this clonotype. The chain carries TRBV28 and TRBJ2-3; D ambiguous. This CDR3 contains 11 residues. Trimming took off 4 bases at V and 7 bases at J, with 6 bases between the two ends. From germline, CDR1 is MDHEN and CDR2 SYDVKM. CDR3 bases: TGTGCCAGCAGTTCTCGTTATACGCAGTATTTT. Translation: CASSSRYTQYF.

At least ten counts were recorded for this clonotype. The CDR3 reads CASSQTAFSEKLFF. Written as DNA, the CDR3 is TGTGCCAGCAGCCAGACAGCCTTTTCGGAAAAACTGTTTTTT. The V call is TRBV28, the J call TRBJ1-4; tentatively, D is TRBD1 (5 bases). V was pared by 6 bases and J by 8 bases, with 16 bases between. The length of the CDR3 is 14 residues. Germline V gene sequence: CDR1 MDHEN, CDR2 SYDVKM.

The V gene is TRBV4-1, the J gene TRBJ1-3, with TRBD1 as a possible D gene (6 bases). V was shortened by 5 bases and J by 2 bases, with 10 bases between the two germline ends. CDR1 MGHRA and CDR2 YSYEKL come from the germline V gene. CDR3 length: 14 residues. CDR3 sequence: CASSATGPGNTIYF. The DNA of the CDR3 is TGCGCCAGCAGCGCTACAGGGCCTGGAAACACCATATATTTT.

The chain combines TRBV29-1 with TRBJ2-5, with D hard to call. Trimming took 5 bases from V and 4 from J, leaving 17 bases between them. The germline V gene encodes CDR1 SQVTM and CDR2 ANQGSEA. This CDR3 comprises 14 residues. The DNA of the CDR3 is TGCAGCGTTCTCCAACCCTTACTGGGAGAGACCCAGTACTTC. It codes for CSVLQPLLGETQYF.

The chain employs TRBV7-4 and TRBJ2-1; unclear D gene. The CDR3 sequence is 17 residues long. Germline V gene lookup returns CDR1 SGHVT and CDR2 SQSDAQ. Trimming pared 1 base from V and 0 bases from J, leaving 13 bases between. The CDR3 protein is CASSLGIDFRSYNEQFF. CDR3 nucleotides: TGTGCCAGCAGCTTAGGGATCGACTTCCGCTCCTACAATGAGCAGTTCTTC.

The CDR3 region is CASSRARRTIEYF. CDR3 bases: TGTGCCAGCAGCCGAGCTAGGAGGACAATTGAGTACTTC. The chain uses TRBV14 and TRBJ2-7; D may correspond to TRBD1 or TRBD2 (5 bases each). Germline lookup yields CDR1 SGHDN and CDR2 FVKESK. The CDR3 covers 13 residues. V lost 4 bases and J lost 11, with 18 bases in between.

The V gene is TRBV2, the J gene TRBJ2-5; 9 nucleotides line up with TRBD1. With V trimmed by 10 bases and J by 2 bases, 14 bases remained unmatched. CDR1 is SNHLY and CDR2 is FYNNEI in the germline V gene. This CDR3 spans 16 amino acids. CDR3 DNA sequence: TGTGCCATCAGCCCGGGACAGGGCGGGATACAAGAGACCCAGTACTTC. This translates into CAISPGQGGIQETQYF.

The J gene is TRBJ2-2, the V gene TRBV12-3 or TRBV12-4; D remains unclear. The CDR3 sequence is 13 residues long. V shed 5 bases and J shed 7 bases, with 11 bases lying between them. DNA of the CDR3: TGTGCCAGCAGTCCGTCAACAAGCGGGGAGCTGTTTTTT. Translation: CASSPSTSGELFF.

The chain is built from TRBV20-1 and TRBJ1-5; unclear D gene. Germline loops: CDR1 DFQATT, CDR2 SNEGSKA (reference sequence). CDR3 length: 11 residues. Trimming removed 5 bases from V and 7 bases from J, with 9 bases in between. The CDR3 DNA reads TGCAGTGCTGGATCAATGCAGCCCCAGCATTTT. This translates into CSAGSMQPQHF.

The CDR3 DNA reads as TGTGCCAGCAGCCACTCCCGCACCCACTACGAGCAGTACTTC. It specifies CASSHSRTHYEQYF. The rearrangement joins TRBV7-9 to TRBJ2-7; unclear D gene. The CDR3 is 14 amino acids. CDR1 and CDR2 from the germline V gene are SEHNR and FQNEAQ (reference sequence). Trimming stripped 5 bases from V and 3 bases from J, with 14 bases between.

The V call is TRBV11-2, the J call TRBJ2-5; possibly TRBD2 for D (7 bases). Germline values: CDR1 SGHAT, CDR2 FQNNGV. Trimming left V 3 bases short and J 4 bases short, with 12 bases between. This CDR3 is 14 amino acids long. The CDR3 sequence: CASSFRGAVETQYF. As DNA, the CDR3 is TGTGCCAGCAGCTTTCGGGGGGCCGTAGAGACCCAGTACTTC.

This clonotype was observed many times. This chain connects TRBV7-2 to TRBJ1-1, with D maybe TRBD1 (5 bases). The germline V gene encodes CDR1 SGHTA and CDR2 FQGNSA. This CDR3 is built from 15 residues. Trimming took off 4 bases at V and 5 bases at J, with 17 bases between the two ends. The CDR3 region is CASSSRVLGRTEAFF. The CDR3 bases are TGTGCCAGCAGCTCCAGGGTATTGGGTCGAACTGAAGCTTTCTTT.

In its sample, this clonotype was seen many times. J is TRBJ2-5 and V is TRBV11-2; D might be TRBD2 (6 bases). Germline assignment: CDR1 SGHAT and CDR2 FQNNGV. V was trimmed by 4 bases and J by 1 base, leaving 10 bases between them. There are 14 residues in the CDR3. In nucleotides, the CDR3 is TGTGCCAGCAGCTCGAGCGGGCGCCAAGAGACCCAGTACTTC. Amino acids: CASSSSGRQETQYF.

This clonotype was observed a few times. The chain combines TRBV14 with TRBJ1-2; 9 positions agree with TRBD1. V lost 0 bases, J lost 3 bases, and 11 bases stayed unmatched. CDR1 is SGHDN and CDR2 is FVKESK in the germline V gene. This CDR3 has 18 residues. The CDR3 is CASSQEVAGGTGYYGYTF. The CDR3 region has the DNA TGTGCCAGCAGCCAAGAAGTAGCCGGTGGGACAGGGTACTATGGCTACACCTTC.

There are a few counts of this clonotype. This chain links TRBV10-3 with TRBJ2-7, with D maybe TRBD2 (6 bases). V was pared by 6 bases and J by 0 bases, with 12 bases between. The CDR3 covers 14 residues. Germline lookup yields CDR1 ENHRY and CDR2 SYGVKD. The DNA for the CDR3 is TGTGCCATCAGGTCGGAACTAGCCTCCTACGAGCAGTACTTC. Protein product: CAIRSELASYEQYF.

This clonotype has a count of ten or more. The gene calls are TRBV7-9 and TRBJ2-1; the D gene is possibly TRBD2 (5 bases). The CDR3 consists of 11 residues. The V and J ends lost 1 base and 12 bases respectively, with 7 bases between them. CDR1 and CDR2 from the germline V gene are SEHNR and FQNEAQ (reference sequence). The DNA of the CDR3 is TGTGCCAGCAGCTTAGGAGCGGCGCAGTTCTTC. It translates to CASSLGAAQFF.

This clonotype was counted ten times or more. This chain links TRBV7-2 with TRBJ1-2; D is undetermined. The CDR3 is 13 residues long. Germline V gene sequence: CDR1 SGHTA, CDR2 FQGNSA. Trimming shortened V by 7 bases and J by 4 bases, and 13 bases separated the two germline ends. Here the CDR3 reads CASTEINRYGYTF. The CDR3 nucleotides are TGTGCCAGCACCGAGATTAACCGCTATGGCTACACCTTC. The variable domain in full, completed from reference TRBV7-2 and TRBJ1-2, reads GAGVSQSPSNKVTEKGKDVELRCDPISGHTALYWYRQSLGQGLEFLIYFQGNSAPDKSGLPSDRFSAERTGGSVSTLTIQRTQQEDSAVYLCASTEINRYGYTFGSGTRLTVV.

This chain uses TRBV19 with TRBJ1-4; 7 bases map to TRBD1. The CDR3 extends over 14 amino acids. After removal of 9 bases from V and 8 bases from J, the junction contained 12 bases not matched to a gene. The germline V gene has CDR1 LNHDA and CDR2 SQIVND (reference sequence). The CDR3 DNA sequence: TGTGCCAGCACCTTGAGGGGGCCGGGGGAAAAACTGTTTTTT. This translates into CASTLRGPGEKLFF.

The V call is TRBV24-1, the J call TRBJ2-2; a possible D gene is TRBD2 (5 bases). Trimming removed 9 bases from V and 1 base from J, with 8 bases in between. This CDR3 comprises 13 residues. The germline V gene encodes CDR1 KGHDR and CDR2 SFDVKD. The CDR3: CATARENTGELFF. The CDR3 bases are TGTGCCACCGCTCGGGAGAACACCGGGGAGCTGTTTTTT.

The table lists this clonotype with a few counts. This chain links TRBV6-1 with TRBJ2-3; TRBD2 matches at 9 bases. This CDR3 is 17 amino acids long. Germline V lookup: CDR1 MNHNS, CDR2 SASEGT. V lost 7 bases, J lost 5 bases, and 16 bases stayed unmatched. The CDR3: CASKLLGGGRARDTQYF. CDR3 sequence (DNA): TGTGCCAGCAAACTACTTGGGGGCGGGAGGGCCAGAGATACGCAGTATTTT.

This clonotype was picked up one time. The rearrangement uses TRBV19 and TRBJ1-5; D gene unclear. CDR3 length: 13 amino acids. The V end was cut by 3 bases, the J end by 9 bases, with 12 bases between. CDR1 is LNHDA, CDR2 SQIVND, per germline (reference sequence). Here the CDR3 DNA reads TGTGCCAGTAGTATCCTCCGCGAACGGCCCCAGCATTTT. Residues: CASSILRERPQHF.

This clonotype was counted between two and nine times. This chain links TRBV4-1 with TRBJ2-2, with TRBD1 identical over 12 bases. CDR3 length: 18 residues. Germline-derived CDR1 and CDR2 are MGHRA and YSYEKL. V shed 4 bases and J 3 bases; nucleotides not matched to a gene: 9. The CDR3: CASSLWDRGQLDTGELFF. The CDR3 coding sequence is TGCGCCAGCAGCCTTTGGGACAGGGGGCAGCTTGACACCGGGGAGCTGTTTTTT.